This T cell receptor beta chain was sequenced in a study of blood T cells in healthy people across ages. General study points: Researchers deemed the diversity estimates from one million T cells underestimates.

Of note for this clonotype: Its antigen is as yet unknown.

Through a sample-barcoded 5' primer and a J-beta primer mix, a second PCR was run for roughly 6 to 11 cycles. TCRdb re-called the 5' RACE reads through MiXCR, storing one row per CDR3 protein. Among some 940,000 distinct CDR3 sequences listed, about 28% were seen once. The length of the CDR3 is 16 residues. V was shortened by 6 bases and J by 7 bases, with 22 bases between the two germline ends. Germline CDR1 MDHEN, CDR2 SYDVKM. These data were likewise used in another study, on T cells of mothers and their children. That paper states: Slightly higher, non-significant overlap characterized related mother-child pairs relative to unrelated pairs.

The origin of this receptor is a woman in her thirties or forties in good health. This chain uses TRBV28 with TRBJ2-4; D may be TRBD2 (5 bases). The specimen sequenced was blood. In DNA form, the CDR3 reads TGTGCCAGCAGCTCAAGCCTGGGGTCGGGGATGAACATTCAGTACTTC. Residues: CASSSSLGSGMNIQYF.